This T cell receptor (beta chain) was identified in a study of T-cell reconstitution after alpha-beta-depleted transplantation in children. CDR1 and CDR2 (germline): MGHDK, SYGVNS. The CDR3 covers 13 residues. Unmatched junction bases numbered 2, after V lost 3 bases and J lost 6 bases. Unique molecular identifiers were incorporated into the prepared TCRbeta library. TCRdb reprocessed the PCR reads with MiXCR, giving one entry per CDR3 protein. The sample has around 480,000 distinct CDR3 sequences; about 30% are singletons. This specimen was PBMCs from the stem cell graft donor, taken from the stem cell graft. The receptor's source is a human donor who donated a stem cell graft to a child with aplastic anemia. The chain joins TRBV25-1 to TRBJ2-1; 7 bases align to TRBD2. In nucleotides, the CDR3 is TGTGCCAGCAGTGAGGGAGGGACCAATGAGCAGTTCTTC. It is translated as CASSEGGTNEQFF.